This record looks at one TCR beta chain sequence and its context. These data belong to a study of blood T cell repertoires in COVID-19. As for the study in general: T cells, B-cell-depleted T cells, or PBMCs provided the cDNA or gDNA that served as material.

CDR3 length: 12 residues. The germline V gene has CDR1 LGHDT and CDR2 YNNKEL (reference sequence). V lost 1 base to trimming and J lost 4 bases, with 3 bases between them. TCRdb keeps only in-frame clones here, not all; method: immunoSEQ multiplex PCR. The table has about 76,000 clones, 82% seen once. The J gene is TRBJ2-3, the V gene TRBV3-1 (or the pseudogene TRBV3-2); unclear D gene. Material: peripheral blood. This sequence originates from a human donor in a cohort sampled during active COVID-19. CDR3 sequence (DNA): TGTGCCAGCAGCCAAGCGGCAGATACGCAGTATTTT. Protein sequence: CASSQAADTQYF.